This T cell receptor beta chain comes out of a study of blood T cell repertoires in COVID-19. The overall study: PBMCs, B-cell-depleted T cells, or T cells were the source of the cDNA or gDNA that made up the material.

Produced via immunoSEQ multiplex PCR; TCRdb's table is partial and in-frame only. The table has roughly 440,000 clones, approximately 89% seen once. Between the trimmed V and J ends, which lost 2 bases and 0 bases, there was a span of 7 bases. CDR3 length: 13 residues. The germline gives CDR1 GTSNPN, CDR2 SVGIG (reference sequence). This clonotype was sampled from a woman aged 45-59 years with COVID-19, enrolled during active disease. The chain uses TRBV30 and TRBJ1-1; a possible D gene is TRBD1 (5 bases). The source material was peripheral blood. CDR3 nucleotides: TGTGCCTGGAGTAAACAGGTGAACACTGAAGCTTTCTTT. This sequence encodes CAWSKQVNTEAFF.